The T cell receptor (beta chain) described here comes from a study of CD8+ T cells in alopecia areata. With respect to this clone: Its specificity is unknown.

cDNA prepared by RNA extraction and subsequent reverse transcription served as the template for sequencing. The table came from immunoSEQ multiplex PCR; TCRdb's copy has only in-frame clones and leaves some out. This sample carries some 200,000 clones, 40% to 55% of them seen once, and the ten largest clones take approximately 2.4%. Findings and limits, study-wide: There was only one nonresponder, so it was unclear how baseline CD8+ expansion relates to response.

Specified treatment: oral pan-JAK inhibitor, 5-10 mg twice daily. This sample comprised CD4+ T cells sorted from blood, obtained at approximately week 37, from a patient treated with tofacitinib. This sequence originates from a human donor with alopecia areata.

In DNA form, the CDR3 reads TGTGCCAGCAGCCCCTTTCAGGGGAGGACTGAAGCTTTCTTT. It specifies CASSPFQGRTEAFF. The V call is TRBV7-2, the J call TRBJ1-1, with D perhaps matching TRBD1 (6 bases). Germline values: CDR1 SGHTA, CDR2 FQGNSA. The length of the CDR3 is 14 residues. V was clipped by 5 bases and J by 5 bases, with 15 bases between them.